This T cell receptor (beta chain) is from a study of cytomegalovirus exposure and HLA in healthy donors. Study-level points and caveats: Associated with cytomegalovirus, according to the listing, were 150 to 200 TCR beta chains.

It was with 60 Vbeta and 13 Jbeta primers that the PCR ran. The repertoire was sequenced with immunoSEQ multiplex PCR; TCRdb's copy has only in-frame clones and lacks some. The sample lists fewer than 250,000 clones; 65% to 90% were seen once. This clone was counted a few times. Its cognate antigen is unknown. Deletions cut 0 bases from V and 6 bases from J, with 14 bases between. CDR3 length equals 16 residues. Germline V CDR1 and CDR2: LGHNA, YNFKEQ. This chain joins TRBV4-2 and TRBJ1-4; D ambiguous. The TCR sequence derives from a girl between 5 and 17 years old in good health and CMV-seronegative. Material: PBMCs. This CDR3 reads CASSQDPAGKYEKLFF. CDR3 in DNA: TGTGCCAGCAGCCAAGATCCGGCAGGAAAGTATGAAAAACTGTTTTTT.